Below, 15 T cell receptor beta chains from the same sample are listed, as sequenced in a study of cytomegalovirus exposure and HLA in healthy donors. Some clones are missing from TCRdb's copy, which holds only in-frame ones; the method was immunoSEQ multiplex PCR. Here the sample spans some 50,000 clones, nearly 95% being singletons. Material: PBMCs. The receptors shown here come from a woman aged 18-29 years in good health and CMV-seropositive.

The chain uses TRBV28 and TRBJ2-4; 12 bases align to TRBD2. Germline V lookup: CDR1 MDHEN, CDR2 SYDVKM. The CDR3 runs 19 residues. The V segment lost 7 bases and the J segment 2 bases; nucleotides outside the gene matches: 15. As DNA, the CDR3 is TGTGCCAGCACCCAGGGGACTAGCGGGCCTGAAAGTCCCAAAAACATTCAGTACTTC. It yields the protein CASTQGTSGPESPKNIQYF.

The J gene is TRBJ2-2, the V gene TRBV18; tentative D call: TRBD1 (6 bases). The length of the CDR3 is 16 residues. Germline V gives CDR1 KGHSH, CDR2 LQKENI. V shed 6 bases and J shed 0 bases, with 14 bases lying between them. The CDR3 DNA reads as TGTGCCAGCTCGCCTCTAACAGGGACGAACACCGGGGAGCTGTTTTTT. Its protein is CASSPLTGTNTGELFF. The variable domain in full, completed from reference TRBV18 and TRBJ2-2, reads NAGVMQNPRHLVRRRGQEARLRCSPMKGHSHVYWYRQLPEEGLKFMVYLQKENIIDESGMPKERFSAEFPKEGPSILRIQQVVRGDSAAYFCASSPLTGTNTGELFFGEGSRLTVL.

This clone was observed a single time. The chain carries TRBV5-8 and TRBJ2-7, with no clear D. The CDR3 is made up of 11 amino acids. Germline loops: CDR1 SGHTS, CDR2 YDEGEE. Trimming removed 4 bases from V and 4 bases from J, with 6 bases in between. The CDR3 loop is CASSPFYEQYF. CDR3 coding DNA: TGTGCCAGCAGCCCCTTTTACGAGCAGTACTTC.

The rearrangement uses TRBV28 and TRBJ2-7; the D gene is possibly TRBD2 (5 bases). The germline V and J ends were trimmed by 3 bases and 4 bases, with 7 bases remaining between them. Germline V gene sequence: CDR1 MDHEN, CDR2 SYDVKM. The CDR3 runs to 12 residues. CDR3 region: CASSFPGYEQYF. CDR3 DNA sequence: TGTGCCAGCAGTTTCCCGGGGTACGAGCAGTACTTC.

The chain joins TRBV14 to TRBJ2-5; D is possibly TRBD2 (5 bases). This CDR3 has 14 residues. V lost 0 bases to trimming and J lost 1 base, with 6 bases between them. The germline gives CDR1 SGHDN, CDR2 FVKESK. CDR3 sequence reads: CASSQELAQETQYF. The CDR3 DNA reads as TGTGCCAGCAGCCAAGAGCTAGCCCAAGAGACCCAGTACTTC.

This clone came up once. The CDR3 DNA follows: TGTGCCAGCAGCTTAGATTCTGCCCCAGGTCACTATGGCTACACCTTC. This encodes CASSLDSAPGHYGYTF. This rearrangement joins TRBV7-9 to TRBJ1-2, with D uncertain. The CDR3 is 16 amino acids. In germline, CDR1 is SEHNR, CDR2 FQNEAQ (reference sequence). V lost 1 base and J 3 bases, leaving 15 bases between the germline ends.

CDR3 in amino acids: CASSSGTGDGNQPQHF. In DNA form, the CDR3 reads TGTGCCAGCAGCTCCGGGACAGGGGACGGCAATCAGCCCCAGCATTTT. This rearrangement joins TRBV7-6 to TRBJ1-5, with 10 positions matching TRBD1. J lost 2 bases, V lost 4 bases, and 5 bases had no gene match. The germline V gene encodes CDR1 SGHVS and CDR2 FNYEAQ. The CDR3 spans 16 residues.

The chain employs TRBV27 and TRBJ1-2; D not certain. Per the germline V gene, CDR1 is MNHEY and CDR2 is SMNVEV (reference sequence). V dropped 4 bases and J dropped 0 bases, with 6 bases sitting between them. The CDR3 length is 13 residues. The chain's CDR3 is CASSSLPNYGYTF. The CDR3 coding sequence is TGTGCCAGCAGTTCCCTCCCTAACTATGGCTACACCTTC.

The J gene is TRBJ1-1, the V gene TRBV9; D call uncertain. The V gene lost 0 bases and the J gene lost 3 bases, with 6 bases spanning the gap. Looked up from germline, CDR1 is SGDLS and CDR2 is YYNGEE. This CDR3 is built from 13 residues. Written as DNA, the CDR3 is TGTGCCAGCAGCGTAGAAGCGGACACTGAAGCTTTCTTT. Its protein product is CASSVEADTEAFF.

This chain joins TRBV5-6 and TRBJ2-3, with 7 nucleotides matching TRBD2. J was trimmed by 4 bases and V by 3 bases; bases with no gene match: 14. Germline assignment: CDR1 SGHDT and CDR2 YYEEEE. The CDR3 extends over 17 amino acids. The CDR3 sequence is CASSSPTSPFVADTQYF. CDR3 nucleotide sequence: TGTGCCAGCAGCTCACCGACTAGCCCCTTCGTGGCAGATACGCAGTATTTT.

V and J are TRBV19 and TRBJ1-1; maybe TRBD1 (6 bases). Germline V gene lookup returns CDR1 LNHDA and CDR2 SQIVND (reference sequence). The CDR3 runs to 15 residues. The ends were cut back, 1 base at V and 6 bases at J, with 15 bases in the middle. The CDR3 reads CASSIGGGQGAEAFF. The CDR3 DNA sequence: TGTGCCAGTAGTATAGGGGGGGGGCAGGGCGCTGAAGCTTTCTTT.

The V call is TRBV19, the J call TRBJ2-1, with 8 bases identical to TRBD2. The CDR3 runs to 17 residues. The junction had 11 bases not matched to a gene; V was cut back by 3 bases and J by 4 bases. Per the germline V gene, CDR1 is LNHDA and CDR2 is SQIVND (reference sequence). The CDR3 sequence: CASSIEGLAGTYNEQFF. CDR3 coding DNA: TGTGCCAGTAGTATTGAGGGGCTAGCGGGTACTTACAATGAGCAGTTCTTC.

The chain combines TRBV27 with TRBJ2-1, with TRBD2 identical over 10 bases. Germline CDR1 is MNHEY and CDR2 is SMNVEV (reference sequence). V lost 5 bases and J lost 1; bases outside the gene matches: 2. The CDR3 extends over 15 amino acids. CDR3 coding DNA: TGTGCCAGCAGTATGACTAGCGGGTCCTACAATGAGCAGTTCTTC. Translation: CASSMTSGSYNEQFF.

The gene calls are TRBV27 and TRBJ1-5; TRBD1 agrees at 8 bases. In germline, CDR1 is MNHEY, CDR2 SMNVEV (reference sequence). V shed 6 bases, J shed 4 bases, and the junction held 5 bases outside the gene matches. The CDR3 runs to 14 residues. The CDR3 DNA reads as TGTGCCAGCAGGACAGGGGCGAGGAATCAGCCCCAGCATTTT. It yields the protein CASRTGARNQPQHF.

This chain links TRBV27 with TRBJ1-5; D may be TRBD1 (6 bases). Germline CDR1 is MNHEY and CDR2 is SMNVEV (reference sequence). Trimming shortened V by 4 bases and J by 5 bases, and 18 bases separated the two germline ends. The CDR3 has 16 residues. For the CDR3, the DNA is TGTGCCAGCAGTTCGGCATTCGGGACATCGTATCAGCCCCAGCATTTT. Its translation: CASSSAFGTSYQPQHF.